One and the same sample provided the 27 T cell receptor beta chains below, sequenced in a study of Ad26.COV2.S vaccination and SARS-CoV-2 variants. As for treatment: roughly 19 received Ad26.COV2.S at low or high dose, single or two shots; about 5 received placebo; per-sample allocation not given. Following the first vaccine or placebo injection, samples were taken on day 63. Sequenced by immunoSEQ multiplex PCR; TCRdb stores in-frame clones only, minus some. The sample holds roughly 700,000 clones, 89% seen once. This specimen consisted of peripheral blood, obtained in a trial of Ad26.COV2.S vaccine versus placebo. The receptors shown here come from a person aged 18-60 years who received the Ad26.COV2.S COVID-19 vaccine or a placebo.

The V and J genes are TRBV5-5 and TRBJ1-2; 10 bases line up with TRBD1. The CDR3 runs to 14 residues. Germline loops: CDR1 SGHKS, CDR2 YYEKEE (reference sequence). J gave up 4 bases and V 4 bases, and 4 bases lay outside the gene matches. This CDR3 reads CASSPRTGGYGYTF. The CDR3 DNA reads TGTGCCAGCAGCCCTAGGACAGGGGGCTATGGCTACACCTTC.

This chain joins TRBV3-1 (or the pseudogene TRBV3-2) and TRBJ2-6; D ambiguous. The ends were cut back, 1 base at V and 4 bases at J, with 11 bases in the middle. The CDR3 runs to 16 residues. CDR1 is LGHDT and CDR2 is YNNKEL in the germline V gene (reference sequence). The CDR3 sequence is CASSQVRTQGANVLTF. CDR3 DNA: TGTGCCAGCAGCCAAGTAAGGACCCAAGGGGCCAACGTCCTGACTTTC.

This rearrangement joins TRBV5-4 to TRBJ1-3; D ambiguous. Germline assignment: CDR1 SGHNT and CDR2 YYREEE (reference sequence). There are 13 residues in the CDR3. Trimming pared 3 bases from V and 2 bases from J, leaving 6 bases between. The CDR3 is CASSSGAGNTIYF. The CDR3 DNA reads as TGTGCCAGCAGCTCCGGCGCTGGAAACACCATATATTTT.

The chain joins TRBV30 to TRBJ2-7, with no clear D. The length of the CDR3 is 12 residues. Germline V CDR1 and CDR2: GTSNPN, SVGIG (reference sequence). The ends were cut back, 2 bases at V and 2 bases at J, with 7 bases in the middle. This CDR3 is CAWSKGTYEQYF. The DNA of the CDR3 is TGTGCCTGGAGTAAGGGAACCTACGAGCAGTACTTC.

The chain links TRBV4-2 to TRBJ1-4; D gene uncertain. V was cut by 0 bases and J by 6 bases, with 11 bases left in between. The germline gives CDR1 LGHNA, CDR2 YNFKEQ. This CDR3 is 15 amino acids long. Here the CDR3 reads CASSQDPGIDEKLFF. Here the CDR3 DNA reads TGTGCCAGCAGCCAAGATCCCGGGATCGATGAAAAACTGTTTTTT.

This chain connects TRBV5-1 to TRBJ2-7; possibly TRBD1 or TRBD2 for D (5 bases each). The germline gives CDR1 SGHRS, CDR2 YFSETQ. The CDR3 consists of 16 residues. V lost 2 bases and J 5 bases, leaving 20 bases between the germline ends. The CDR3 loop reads CASSFGGSGPFDEQYF. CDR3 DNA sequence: TGCGCCAGCAGCTTTGGGGGTTCGGGGCCGTTCGACGAGCAGTACTTC.

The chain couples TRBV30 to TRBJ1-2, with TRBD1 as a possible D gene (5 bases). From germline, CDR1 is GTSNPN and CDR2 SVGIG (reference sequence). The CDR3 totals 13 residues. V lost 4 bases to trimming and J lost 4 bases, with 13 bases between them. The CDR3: CAWTAGAFYGYTF. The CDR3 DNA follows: TGTGCCTGGACGGCCGGGGCGTTCTATGGCTACACCTTC. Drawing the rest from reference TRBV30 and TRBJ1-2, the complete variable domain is SQTIHQWPATLVQPVGSPLSLECTVEGTSNPNLYWYRQAAGRGLQLLFYSVGIGQISSEVPQNLSASRPQDRQFILSSKKLLLSDSGFYLCAWTAGAFYGYTFGSGTRLTVV.

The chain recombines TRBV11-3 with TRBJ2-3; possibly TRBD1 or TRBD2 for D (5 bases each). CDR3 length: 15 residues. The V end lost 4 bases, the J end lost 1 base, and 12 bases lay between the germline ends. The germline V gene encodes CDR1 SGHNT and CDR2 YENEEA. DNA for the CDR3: TGTGCCAGCAGCTCCGAACCGGGACGCACAGATACGCAGTATTTT. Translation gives CASSSEPGRTDTQYF.

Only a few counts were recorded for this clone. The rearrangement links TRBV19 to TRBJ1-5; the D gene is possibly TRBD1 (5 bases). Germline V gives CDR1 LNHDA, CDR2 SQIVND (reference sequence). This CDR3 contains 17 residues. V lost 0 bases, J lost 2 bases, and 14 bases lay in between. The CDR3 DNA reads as TGTGCCAGTAGTATAGAGGCTTGGGGGGAAGGCAATCAGCCCCAGCATTTT. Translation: CASSIEAWGEGNQPQHF.

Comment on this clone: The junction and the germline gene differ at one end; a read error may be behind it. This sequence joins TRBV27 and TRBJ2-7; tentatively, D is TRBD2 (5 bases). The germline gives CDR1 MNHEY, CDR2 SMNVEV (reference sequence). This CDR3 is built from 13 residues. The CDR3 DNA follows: TGTGCCAGCAGTCTATCGGGAAATTACGAGCAGTACTTC. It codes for CASSLSGNYEQYF.

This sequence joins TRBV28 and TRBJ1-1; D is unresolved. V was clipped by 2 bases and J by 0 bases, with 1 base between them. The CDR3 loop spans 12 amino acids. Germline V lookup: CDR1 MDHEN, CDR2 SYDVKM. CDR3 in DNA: TGTGCCAGCAGTTTAGTGAACACTGAAGCTTTCTTT. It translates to CASSLVNTEAFF.

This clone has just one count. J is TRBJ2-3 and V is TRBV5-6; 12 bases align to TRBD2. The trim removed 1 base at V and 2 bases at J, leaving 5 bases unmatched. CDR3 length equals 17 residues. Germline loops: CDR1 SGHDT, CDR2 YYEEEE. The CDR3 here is CASSLRASGRDTDTQYF. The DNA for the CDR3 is TGTGCCAGCAGCTTGAGGGCTAGCGGGAGGGACACAGATACGCAGTATTTT. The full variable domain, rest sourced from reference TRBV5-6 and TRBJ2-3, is DAGVTQSPTHLIKTRGQQVTLRCSPKSGHDTVSWYQQALGQGPQFIFQYYEEEERQRGNFPDRFSGHQFPNYSSELNVNALLLGDSALYLCASSLRASGRDTDTQYFGPGTRLTVL.

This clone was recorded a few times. In DNA, the CDR3 is TGTGCCAGCAGTTCAACTGAAGCTTTCTTT. Amino acids: CASSSTEAFF. V usage is TRBV2 and J usage is TRBJ1-1; D is unresolved. Trimming removed 5 bases from V and 5 bases from J, with 3 bases in between. Germline V gives CDR1 SNHLY, CDR2 FYNNEI. This CDR3 has 10 residues.

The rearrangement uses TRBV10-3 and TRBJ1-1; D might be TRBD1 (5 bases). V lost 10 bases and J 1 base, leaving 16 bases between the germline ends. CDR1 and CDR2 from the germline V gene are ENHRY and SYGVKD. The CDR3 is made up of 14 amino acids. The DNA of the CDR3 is TGTGCCACCAGGGACCTGGGAGGGAACACTGAAGCTTTCTTT. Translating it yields CATRDLGGNTEAFF.

CDR3 bases: TGTGCCTGGAGTGTTCAGGGGCTGGCGGAGACCCAGTACTTC. It is translated as CAWSVQGLAETQYF. V is TRBV30 and J is TRBJ2-5; TRBD1 is a possible D gene (6 bases). The CDR3 consists of 14 residues. CDR1 and CDR2 (germline): GTSNPN, SVGIG (reference sequence). V was trimmed by 0 bases and J by 5 bases, leaving 13 bases between them.

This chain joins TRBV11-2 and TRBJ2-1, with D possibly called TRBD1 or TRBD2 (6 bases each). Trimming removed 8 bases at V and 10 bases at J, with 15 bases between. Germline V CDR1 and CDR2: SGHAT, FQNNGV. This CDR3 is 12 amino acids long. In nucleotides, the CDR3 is TGTGCCAGCGGGGGACTCCAGGGGGAGCAGTTCTTC. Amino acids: CASGGLQGEQFF.

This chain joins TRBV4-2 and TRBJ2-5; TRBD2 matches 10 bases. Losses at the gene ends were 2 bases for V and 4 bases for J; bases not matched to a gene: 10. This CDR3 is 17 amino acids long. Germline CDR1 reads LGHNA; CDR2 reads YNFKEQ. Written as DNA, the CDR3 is TGTGCCAGCAGCCAAAGACCTAGCGGGAGAGGAGGAGAGACCCAGTACTTC. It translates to CASSQRPSGRGGETQYF.

This CDR3 reads CASTPEAGGIYNEQFF. CDR3 bases: TGTGCCAGCACCCCCGAAGCGGGAGGGATCTACAATGAGCAGTTCTTC. The genes are TRBV27 and TRBJ2-1; 10 bases align to TRBD2. The CDR3 length is 16 residues. Germline V lookup: CDR1 MNHEY, CDR2 SMNVEV (reference sequence). With V trimmed by 7 bases and J by 3 bases, 9 bases remained unmatched.

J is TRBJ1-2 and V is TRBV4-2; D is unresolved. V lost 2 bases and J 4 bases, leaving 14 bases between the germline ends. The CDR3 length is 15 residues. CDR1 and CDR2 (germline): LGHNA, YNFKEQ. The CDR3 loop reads CASSQTEPLLYGYTF. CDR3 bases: TGTGCCAGCAGCCAAACAGAACCGCTCCTCTATGGCTACACCTTC.

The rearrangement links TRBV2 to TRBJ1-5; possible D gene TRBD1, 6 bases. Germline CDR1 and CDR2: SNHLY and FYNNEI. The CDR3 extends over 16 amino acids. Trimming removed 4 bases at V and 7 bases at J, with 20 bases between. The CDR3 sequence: CASSVPPGGLRQPQHF. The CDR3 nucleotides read TGTGCCAGCAGTGTTCCCCCCGGGGGGCTAAGACAGCCCCAGCATTTT.

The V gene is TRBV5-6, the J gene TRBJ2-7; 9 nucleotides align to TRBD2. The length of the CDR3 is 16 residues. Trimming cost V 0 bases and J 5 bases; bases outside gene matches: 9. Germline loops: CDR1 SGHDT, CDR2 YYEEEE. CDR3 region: CASSLDWREGPHEQYF. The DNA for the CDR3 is TGTGCCAGCAGCTTGGATTGGCGGGAGGGCCCCCACGAGCAGTACTTC.

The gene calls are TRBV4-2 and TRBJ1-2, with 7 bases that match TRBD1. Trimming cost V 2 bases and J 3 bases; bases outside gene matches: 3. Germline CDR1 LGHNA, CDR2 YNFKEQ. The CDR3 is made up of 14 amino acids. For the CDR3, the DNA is TGTGCCAGCAGCCAACCCGACAGGGACTATGGCTACACCTTC. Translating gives CASSQPDRDYGYTF.

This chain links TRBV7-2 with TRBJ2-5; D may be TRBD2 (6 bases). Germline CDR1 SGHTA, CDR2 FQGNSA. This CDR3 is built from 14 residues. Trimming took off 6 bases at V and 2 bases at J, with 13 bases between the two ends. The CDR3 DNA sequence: TGTGCCAGCAGTTACCAACGGGGGCAAGAGACCCAGTACTTC. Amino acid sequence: CASSYQRGQETQYF.

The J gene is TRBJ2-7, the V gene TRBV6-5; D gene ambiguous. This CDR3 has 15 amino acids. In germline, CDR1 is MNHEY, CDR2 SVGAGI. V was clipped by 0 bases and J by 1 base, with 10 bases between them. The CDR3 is CASSYSIGKSYEQYF. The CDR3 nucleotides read TGTGCCAGCAGTTACTCGATTGGGAAGTCCTACGAGCAGTACTTC.

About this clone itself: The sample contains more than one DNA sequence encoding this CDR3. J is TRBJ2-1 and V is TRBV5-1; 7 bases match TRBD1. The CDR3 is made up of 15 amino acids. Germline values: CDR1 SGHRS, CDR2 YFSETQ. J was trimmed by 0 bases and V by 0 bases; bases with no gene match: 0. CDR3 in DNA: TGCGCCAGCAGCTTGGACAGGGGCTCCTACAATGAGCAGTTCTTC. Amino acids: CASSLDRGSYNEQFF. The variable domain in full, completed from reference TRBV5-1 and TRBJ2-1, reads KAGVTQTPRYLIKTRGQQVTLSCSPISGHRSVSWYQQTPGQGLQFLFEYFSETQRNKGNFPGRFSGRQFSNSRSEMNVSTLELGDSALYLCASSLDRGSYNEQFFGPGTRLTVL.

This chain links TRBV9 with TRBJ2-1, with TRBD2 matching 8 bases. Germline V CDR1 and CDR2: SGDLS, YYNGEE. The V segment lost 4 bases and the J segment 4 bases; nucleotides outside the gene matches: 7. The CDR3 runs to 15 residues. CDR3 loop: CASSRLAGRYNEQFF. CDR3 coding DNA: TGTGCCAGCAGCAGGTTAGCGGGGAGATACAATGAGCAGTTCTTC.

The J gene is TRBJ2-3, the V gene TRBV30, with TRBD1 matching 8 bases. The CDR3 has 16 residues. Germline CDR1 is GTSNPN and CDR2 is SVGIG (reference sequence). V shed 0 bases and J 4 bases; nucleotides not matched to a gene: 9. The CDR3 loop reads CAWSVRRTGNSDTQYF. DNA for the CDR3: TGTGCCTGGAGTGTACGTCGGACAGGGAACTCAGATACGCAGTATTTT.